The next 9 T cell receptor beta chains were all read from a single sample in a study of CD8 T cells in ankylosing spondylitis listed by TCRdb under 2017. Library construction relied on 5' RACE. Sequencing relied on an Illumina HiSeq 2500. TCRdb reprocessing: public reads trimmed at Q25 with fastp, clones called with MiXCR, in-frame beta chains kept. When rows share a CDR3 protein, they turn into one entry using the most common DNA and genes. Within this sample are roughly 130,000 distinct CDR3 sequences, with about 8% of them counted one time only. Under 7.5% of the sample is in the top ten clones. Sequencing was carried out using synovial fluid, either unsorted or a sorted T cell fraction (not recorded which). These receptors came from a male donor with ankylosing spondylitis.

This chain connects TRBV2 to TRBJ2-3; 8 nucleotides line up with TRBD2. The V and J ends lost 5 bases and 3 bases, in that order; junction bases with no gene match: 19. The CDR3 runs 19 residues. Germline V gene lookup returns CDR1 SNHLY and CDR2 FYNNEI. The CDR3, as DNA: TGTGCCAGCAGTCGGGGGGGGCTCGATGGCAGGGAAGGAACAGATACGCAGTATTTT. The encoded protein is CASSRGGLDGREGTDTQYF.

The V gene is TRBV2, the J gene TRBJ2-3; D gene uncertain. Germline V lookup: CDR1 SNHLY, CDR2 FYNNEI. V was trimmed by 6 bases and J by 4 bases, leaving 11 bases between them. The CDR3 extends over 13 amino acids. DNA of the CDR3: TGTGCCAGCAGGGAAAACGGTCCAGATACGCAGTATTTT. It specifies CASRENGPDTQYF.

There are many counts of this clonotype. V gene TRBV20-1 combines with J gene TRBJ1-1; D unresolved. This CDR3 is 14 amino acids long. Germline V gene lookup returns CDR1 DFQATT and CDR2 SNEGSKA (reference sequence). Trimming stripped 0 bases from V and 0 bases from J, with 8 bases between. Here the CDR3 DNA reads TGCAGTGCTAGAGATTTACGGATGAACACTGAAGCTTTCTTT. Residues: CSARDLRMNTEAFF.

This chain uses TRBV6-1 with TRBJ1-5; D is ambiguous. CDR1 and CDR2 (germline): MNHNS, SASEGT. The CDR3 runs to 15 residues. V was pared by 2 bases and J by 2 bases, with 10 bases between. CDR3 region: CASSEWGWRNQPQHF. Here the CDR3 DNA reads TGTGCCAGCAGTGAATGGGGATGGCGCAATCAGCCCCAGCATTTT.

V and J are TRBV12-3 or TRBV12-4 and TRBJ1-2; D ambiguous. CDR3 size: 14 residues. The V end was cut by 1 base, the J end by 4 bases, with 10 bases between. DNA for the CDR3: TGTGCCAGCAGTTTAGTAGGGTTAAGCTATGGCTACACCTTC. Amino acids: CASSLVGLSYGYTF.

This clonotype occurred many times. The chain employs TRBV11-2 and TRBJ2-3; the match to TRBD2 covers 15 bases. CDR1 and CDR2 from the germline V gene are SGHAT and FQNNGV. The J segment lost 0 bases and the V segment lost 5 bases, leaving 3 bases of the junction unmatched. The CDR3 loop spans 17 amino acids. The CDR3 DNA sequence: TGTGCCAGCAGCACCGGGACTAGCGGGGGGAGCACAGATACGCAGTATTTT. Amino acid sequence: CASSTGTSGGSTDTQYF.

The chain uses TRBV21-1 and TRBJ2-5. TRBV21-1 is a recognized pseudogene. The CDR3 extends over 11 amino acids. DNA for the CDR3: TGTGCCAGCAATCTACCCTACACCCAGTACTTC. This codes for CASNLPYTQYF.

This clonotype occurred many times. This chain joins TRBV28 and TRBJ1-1, with 8 nucleotides matching TRBD1. J was trimmed by 5 bases and V by 5 bases; bases with no gene match: 7. The CDR3 sequence is 14 residues long. Germline CDR1 reads MDHEN; CDR2 reads SYDVKM. The CDR3, as DNA: TGTGCCAGCAGTACTCGGACAGGGAATACTGAAGCTTTCTTT. This gives the protein CASSTRTGNTEAFF.

At least ten counts were recorded for this clonotype. The V call is TRBV7-8, the J call TRBJ1-2; a possible D gene is TRBD1 (6 bases). Looked up from germline, CDR1 is SGHVS and CDR2 is FQNEAQ. Trimming stripped 1 base from V and 4 bases from J, with 13 bases between. This CDR3 comprises 15 residues. Written as DNA, the CDR3 is TGTGCCAGCAGCTTAGGGACAGCCTCCTCCTATGGCTACACCTTC. Encoded protein: CASSLGTASSYGYTF.